Below are 28 T cell receptor beta chains sequenced from a single sample in a study of graft-versus-host responses after intestinal transplantation. Produced via immunoSEQ multiplex PCR; TCRdb's table is partial and in-frame only. The table has some 90,000 clones, over 85% seen once. Their recognized antigens are unknown. The sample was unstimulated CD8+ T cells sorted from spleen or lymph node cells, taken before intestinal transplant. The receptors were sampled from a human donor who received an intestinal transplant.

V usage is TRBV13 and J usage is TRBJ1-1, with D possibly TRBD1 on 5 matching bases. CDR1 and CDR2 from the germline V gene are PRHDT and FYEKMQ (reference sequence). The CDR3 consists of 13 residues. V was cut by 5 bases and J by 1 base, with 8 bases left in between. CDR3 DNA: TGTGCCAGCAGCCAGGACACGAACACTGAAGCTTTCTTT. Protein: CASSQDTNTEAFF. The full variable domain, completed using reference TRBV13 and TRBJ1-1, is AAGVIQSPRHLIKEKRETATLKCYPIPRHDTVYWYQQGPGQDPQFLISFYEKMQSDKGSIPDRFSAQQFSDYHSELNMSSLELGDSALYFCASSQDTNTEAFFGQGTRLTVV.

The chain has TRBV4-1 and TRBJ2-7, with TRBD2 identical over 12 bases. Losses at the gene ends were 2 bases for V and 2 bases for J; bases not matched to a gene: 1. This CDR3 is 15 amino acids long. Germline V lookup: CDR1 MGHRA, CDR2 YSYEKL. CDR3 protein: CASSQLAGGPYEQYF. CDR3 DNA: TGCGCCAGCAGCCAACTAGCGGGAGGGCCCTACGAGCAGTACTTC.

The rearrangement uses TRBV7-6 and TRBJ2-3, with 9 bases aligning to TRBD2. Germline assignment: CDR1 SGHVS and CDR2 FNYEAQ. Trimming removed 4 bases from V and 5 bases from J; junction bases left unmatched: 7. This CDR3 is built from 15 residues. The CDR3 coding sequence is TGTGCCAGCAGCTCTGGGGTAGCGGGGGAAGATACGCAGTATTTT. It encodes CASSSGVAGEDTQYF.

CDR3 nucleotide sequence: TGTGCCAGCAGTTCTAGTCTGAATGAGCAGTTCTTC. This sequence encodes CASSSSLNEQFF. The gene calls are TRBV27 and TRBJ2-1, with D hard to call. V was cut by 4 bases and J by 7 bases, with 8 bases left in between. Germline V CDR1 and CDR2: MNHEY, SMNVEV (reference sequence). CDR3 length: 12 residues.

The chain is built from TRBV5-8 and TRBJ2-1; 7 positions agree with TRBD2. Per the germline V gene, CDR1 is SGHTS and CDR2 is YDEGEE. Trimming removed 5 bases from V and 3 bases from J; junction bases left unmatched: 2. This CDR3 has 13 residues. This CDR3 reads CASRSSGYNEQFF. DNA for the CDR3: TGTGCCAGCAGATCTAGCGGCTACAATGAGCAGTTCTTC.

This sequence joins TRBV7-3 and TRBJ2-3, with 12 bases lining up with TRBD1. Per germline, CDR1 SGHTA and CDR2 FQGTGA. The CDR3 has 15 residues. V lost 3 bases and J lost 5; bases outside the gene matches: 3. CDR3 sequence: CASSLGQGAEDTQYF. The CDR3 coding sequence is TGTGCCAGCAGCTTGGGACAGGGGGCGGAAGATACGCAGTATTTT. The variable domain in full, completed from reference TRBV7-3 and TRBJ2-3, reads GAGVSQTPSNKVTEKGKYVELRCDPISGHTALYWYRQSLGQGPEFLIYFQGTGAADDSGLPNDRFFAVRPEGSVSTLKIQRTERGDSAVYLCASSLGQGAEDTQYFGPGTRLTVL.

The chain recombines TRBV6-4 with TRBJ2-3; 12 nucleotides align to TRBD2. After removal of 3 bases from V and 6 bases from J, the junction contained 4 bases not matched to a gene. CDR1 MRHNA and CDR2 SNTAGT come from the germline V gene. CDR3 size: 15 residues. CDR3 sequence: CASSDLAGGLDTQYF. The CDR3 coding sequence is TGTGCCAGCAGTGATCTAGCGGGGGGGCTGGATACGCAGTATTTT.

The chain links TRBV4-1 to TRBJ1-2; 10 bases line up with TRBD1. The V and J ends lost 5 bases and 2 bases, in that order; junction bases with no gene match: 2. From germline, CDR1 is MGHRA and CDR2 YSYEKL. This CDR3 spans 14 amino acids. This chain's CDR3 is CASSWDRGNYGYTF. Written as DNA, the CDR3 is TGCGCCAGCAGCTGGGACAGGGGCAACTATGGCTACACCTTC.

The genes are TRBV4-3 and TRBJ2-7, with D possibly TRBD1 on 7 matching bases. Germline V CDR1 and CDR2: LGHNA, YSLEER. CDR3 length: 15 amino acids. Trimming stripped 0 bases from V and 4 bases from J, with 13 bases between. CDR3 loop: CASSQDRGAFYEQYF. CDR3 coding DNA: TGCGCCAGCAGCCAAGACAGGGGGGCGTTTTACGAGCAGTACTTC.

This clone was seen a handful of times. The CDR3: CASSLAGERADTQYF. The CDR3 DNA is TGCGCCAGCAGTCTAGCGGGAGAGCGGGCGGATACGCAGTATTTT. This chain links TRBV10-2 with TRBJ2-3; 10 positions match TRBD2. CDR3 length: 15 amino acids. After removal of 5 bases from V and 6 bases from J, the junction contained 8 bases not matched to a gene. Germline CDR1 WSHSY, CDR2 SAAADI.

J is TRBJ2-3 and V is TRBV6-4; the match to TRBD2 covers 7 bases. V dropped 2 bases and J dropped 1; count of bases not matched to a gene: 3. The length of the CDR3 is 15 residues. The germline V gene encodes CDR1 MRHNA and CDR2 SNTAGT. This CDR3 reads CASSDPAGGTDTQYF. CDR3 DNA sequence: TGTGCCAGCAGTGACCCGGCGGGAGGCACAGATACGCAGTATTTT.

Worth noting for this clone: Other DNA variants within this sample encode the same CDR3. The J gene is TRBJ2-3, the V gene TRBV27; no firm D call. Germline V gene sequence: CDR1 MNHEY, CDR2 SMNVEV (reference sequence). The CDR3 is 12 amino acids. V was pared by 5 bases and J by 2 bases, with 5 bases between. CDR3 nucleotide sequence: TGTGCCAGCAGTCCTAACACAGATACGCAGTATTTT. Translating gives CASSPNTDTQYF.

The V call is TRBV28, the J call TRBJ2-1, with D perhaps TRBD2 (6 bases). The CDR3 has 17 residues. V gave up 1 base and J gave up 3 bases, with 16 bases separating them. CDR1 MDHEN and CDR2 SYDVKM come from the germline V gene. The CDR3 here is CASSLSTSIGFYNEQFF. CDR3 nucleotides: TGTGCCAGCAGTTTATCAACTAGCATAGGTTTCTACAATGAGCAGTTCTTC.

A few counts support this clone. CDR3 sequence (DNA): TGCGCCAGCAGCCAAGACGGGGGTACGAGGCAGCCCCAGCATTTT. Translated, it gives CASSQDGGTRQPQHF. The chain has TRBV4-3 and TRBJ1-5; D may be TRBD1 (5 bases). CDR1 and CDR2 (germline): LGHNA, YSLEER. V dropped 0 bases and J dropped 7 bases, with 13 bases sitting between them. CDR3 length: 15 amino acids.

The J gene is TRBJ2-7, the V gene TRBV5-4; TRBD2 matches 8 bases. The V gene end was trimmed by 1 base and the J gene end by 7 bases; junction bases not matched to a gene: 1. This CDR3 has 12 residues. The germline V gene encodes CDR1 SGHNT and CDR2 YYREEE (reference sequence). CDR3 protein: CASSLTGGEQYF. The CDR3 nucleotides read TGTGCCAGCAGCTTGACGGGAGGGGAGCAGTACTTC. The full variable domain, rest sourced from reference TRBV5-4 and TRBJ2-7, is ETGVTQSPTHLIKTRGQQVTLRCSSQSGHNTVSWYQQALGQGPQFIFQYYREEENGRGNFPPRFSGLQFPNYSSELNVNALELDDSALYLCASSLTGGEQYFGPGTRLTVT.

This chain joins TRBV2 and TRBJ1-1; a possible D gene is TRBD1 (6 bases). Looked up from germline, CDR1 is SNHLY and CDR2 is FYNNEI. Trimming removed 4 bases from V and 2 bases from J, with 11 bases in between. CDR3 length: 14 amino acids. The CDR3 nucleotides are TGTGCCAGCAGTGCCGGGACAACTAACACTGAAGCTTTCTTT. It encodes CASSAGTTNTEAFF.

The V and J genes are TRBV2 and TRBJ2-1; D is uncertain. The germline V gene encodes CDR1 SNHLY and CDR2 FYNNEI. The CDR3 loop spans 13 amino acids. V dropped 7 bases and J dropped 0 bases, with 7 bases sitting between them. CDR3 residues: CASTDFSYNEQFF. CDR3 DNA: TGTGCCAGCACCGACTTCTCCTACAATGAGCAGTTCTTC.

CDR3 sequence: CAWGTGALNQPQHF. In DNA, the CDR3 is TGTGCCTGGGGAACAGGGGCCCTAAATCAGCCCCAGCATTTT. J is TRBJ1-5 and V is TRBV30, with 7 bases matching TRBD1. This CDR3 contains 14 residues. From germline, CDR1 is GTSNPN and CDR2 SVGIG (reference sequence). Trimming cost V 5 bases and J 4 bases; bases outside gene matches: 8.

V is TRBV9 and J is TRBJ1-3, with no clear D. The CDR3 runs 12 residues. V was cut by 3 bases and J by 4 bases, with 5 bases left in between. Germline lookup yields CDR1 SGDLS and CDR2 YYNGEE. The DNA for the CDR3 is TGTGCCAGCAGCGACTCCGGAAACACCATATATTTT. Amino acids: CASSDSGNTIYF.

The rearrangement uses TRBV18 and TRBJ1-1; tentative D call: TRBD1 (5 bases). Per germline, CDR1 KGHSH and CDR2 LQKENI. The length of the CDR3 is 14 residues. V dropped 3 bases and J dropped 6 bases, with 14 bases sitting between them. CDR3 in amino acids: CASSPSRGHPEAFF. Here the CDR3 DNA reads TGTGCCAGCTCACCCTCTCGAGGACACCCTGAAGCTTTCTTT. The full variable domain, its missing parts supplied by reference TRBV18 and TRBJ1-1, is NAGVMQNPRHLVRRRGQEARLRCSPMKGHSHVYWYRQLPEEGLKFMVYLQKENIIDESGMPKERFSAEFPKEGPSILRIQQVVRGDSAAYFCASSPSRGHPEAFFGQGTRLTVV.

The chain combines TRBV9 with TRBJ1-1, with a possible D match to TRBD1 (5 bases). The CDR3 runs 13 residues. CDR1 and CDR2 (germline): SGDLS, YYNGEE. Trimming left V 3 bases short and J 5 bases short, with 11 bases between. CDR3 sequence: CASSAPRGTEAFF. CDR3 DNA: TGTGCCAGCAGCGCGCCTAGGGGAACTGAAGCTTTCTTT.

The chain employs TRBV5-1 and TRBJ2-7; TRBD1 agrees at 7 bases. CDR1 and CDR2 (germline): SGHRS, YFSETQ. Trimming cost V 0 bases and J 3 bases; bases outside gene matches: 6. There are 15 residues in the CDR3. The CDR3 coding sequence is TGCGCCAGCAGCTTGGACAGGGGACAATACTACGAGCAGTACTTC. This translates into CASSLDRGQYYEQYF. Filled out from reference TRBV5-1 and TRBJ2-7, the complete variable domain reads KAGVTQTPRYLIKTRGQQVTLSCSPISGHRSVSWYQQTPGQGLQFLFEYFSETQRNKGNFPGRFSGRQFSNSRSEMNVSTLELGDSALYLCASSLDRGQYYEQYFGPGTRLTVT.

The V call is TRBV9, the J call TRBJ2-7; perhaps TRBD2 as D (7 bases). V was cut by 1 base and J by 0 bases, with 20 bases left in between. The CDR3 is made up of 18 amino acids. The germline V gene encodes CDR1 SGDLS and CDR2 YYNGEE. The CDR3 nucleotides are TGTGCCAGCAGCGTATATATGGGGAGGGACACTCACTCCTACGAGCAGTACTTC. It encodes CASSVYMGRDTHSYEQYF.

With regard to this clone: Other nucleotide sequences from this sample produce the same CDR3. The chain joins TRBV28 to TRBJ1-6, with 9 bases matching TRBD1. V trimming: 7 bases; J trimming: 10 bases; junction bases outside the gene matches: 11. Germline CDR1 and CDR2: MDHEN and SYDVKM. The length of the CDR3 is 15 residues. The CDR3 sequence is CASNPTGGLSSPLHF. For the CDR3, the DNA is TGTGCCAGCAACCCGACAGGGGGTCTTTCGTCACCCCTCCACTTT.

V gene TRBV19 combines with J gene TRBJ1-1, with 9 bases matching TRBD1. The V and J ends lost 5 bases and 5 bases, in that order; junction bases with no gene match: 9. Germline V lookup: CDR1 LNHDA, CDR2 SQIVND (reference sequence). This CDR3 is built from 15 residues. The CDR3 coding sequence is TGTGCCAGTAGTGACCGACAGGGGGGTAATACTGAAGCTTTCTTT. Its protein product is CASSDRQGGNTEAFF.

V gene TRBV29-1 combines with J gene TRBJ1-2; 11 nucleotides match TRBD1. This CDR3 contains 14 residues. The trim removed 2 bases at V and 6 bases at J, leaving 5 bases unmatched. Germline CDR1 reads SQVTM; CDR2 reads ANQGSEA. Written as DNA, the CDR3 is TGCAGCGTTGAATTAGGGACAGGGGGGGATGGCTACACCTTC. Its translation is CSVELGTGGDGYTF.

The chain uses TRBV4-3 and TRBJ1-4, with D possibly matching TRBD1 (5 bases). Germline assignment: CDR1 LGHNA and CDR2 YSLEER. The CDR3 has 13 amino acids. Trimming cost V 0 bases and J 13 bases, with 12 bases left between them. As DNA, the CDR3 is TGCGCCAGCAGCCAAGATAGGACAACGGGACTGTTTTTT. The encoded protein is CASSQDRTTGLFF.

The chain carries TRBV5-1 and TRBJ2-1; 8 nucleotides align to TRBD2. CDR3 length: 15 amino acids. The V and J ends lost 1 base and 8 bases, in that order; junction bases with no gene match: 8. CDR1 SGHRS and CDR2 YFSETQ come from the germline V gene. CDR3 nucleotide sequence: TGCGCCAGCAGCTTGTTTTACGGGGGGGCTGATGAGCAGTTCTTC. It yields the protein CASSLFYGGADEQFF.